The rows below give T cell receptor beta chains drawn from one sample of a study of tumor and adjacent non-tumor tissue in lung cancer. Using its own MiXCR run on the multiplex PCR reads, TCRdb lists one record per CDR3 protein. This table holds roughly 90,000 distinct CDR3 sequences, 76% found once. Sequencing was performed on distant non-tumor lung tissue. The receptors were gathered from a woman aged 45-60 years with non-small cell lung cancer. Both conserved end residues are part of each CDR3. The order of the fields is V gene, clone size, J gene, D gene, CDR3 DNA, CDR3 protein. The D gene is left open where the match is weak. Rows may omit the clone size; those that give it use once, few, many or a size class.

TRBV29-1	-	TRBJ2-5	-	TGCAGCATTGAAACTGGGGCCGGAGAGACCCAGTACTTC	CSIETGAGETQYF
TRBV24-1	many	TRBJ2-2	TRBD1	TGTGCCACCAGTGATCTCACAGGGGGCTTACTCGGGGAGCTGTTTTTT	CATSDLTGGLLGELFF
TRBV11-2	-	TRBJ1-1	-	TGTGTCAACAGCTTAAGGGACACCGAAGCTTTCTTT	CVNSLRDTEAFF
TRBV6-5	-	TRBJ1-5	-	TGTGCCAGTCCAGGGCCTAATCAGCCCCATCATTTT	CASPGPNQPHHF
TRBV28	many	TRBJ2-5	-	TGTGCCAGCAGTTTACTCCGGAGGGGGTTCCAAGAGACCCAGTACTTC	CASSLLRRGFQETQYF
TRBV20-1	few	TRBJ1-1	-	TGCAGTGCTAGAGCGGGGATGCACACTGAAGCTTTCTTT	CSARAGMHTEAFF
TRBV1	-	TRBJ2-2	-	TGCACTAGCAACCACTCCAAAACTAGTGGGAGAGTCACCGGGGAGCTGTTTTTT	CTSNHSKTSGRVTGELFF
TRBV24-1	once	TRBJ2-7	-	TGTGCCACCAGTGACAGGACAAGGCTTGAGCAATACTTC	CATSDRTRLEQYF
TRBV5-5	-	TRBJ2-7	-	TGTGTCAGTAGCTTCGAAGGGTTCTACGAGCAGTACTTC	CVSSFEGFYEQYF
TRBV6-5	-	TRBJ2-3	TRBD1	TGTGCCAGCAATGACAGGGGCACAGATACGCAGTATTTT	CASNDRGTDTQYF
TRBV6-6	-	TRBJ1-6	TRBD1	TGTGCCGGCAGTCAGGGACAGGGGTTCTCACCCCTCCACTTT	CAGSQGQGFSPLHF
TRBV10-3	-	TRBJ2-2	-	TGTGCCACCAAACCGGGAACAACCGGAGAGCTGTTTTTT	CATKPGTTGELFF
TRBV11-1	-	TRBJ2-7	-	TGTGCCAGCAGCTGGGAAAATCATGGGGCTCACTCCTACGAGCAGTATTTC	CASSWENHGAHSYEQYF
TRBV4-2	-	TRBJ2-3	-	TGTACCAGCAGCCAAGAGACATGCAACAGGGATACGCAGTATTTT	CTSSQETCNRDTQYF
TRBV14	-	TRBJ2-7	-	TGTGCCAGCAGCCATGTGTACCGCGAGCAGCACTTC	CASSHVYREQHF
TRBV4-1	-	TRBJ1-5	-	TGCACCAACAGCCAGCGGGACAGCAATCAGCCCCAGCATTTT	CTNSQRDSNQPQHF
TRBV10-2	-	TRBJ2-2	-	TGCGCCAGCAGCGAGTTAGCGGACACCGGGAAGCTGTTTTTT	CASSELADTGKLFF